The 8 T cell receptor beta chains below come from one sample, sequenced in a study of cytomegalovirus exposure and HLA in healthy donors (dated 2017 in TCRdb). Library preparation used the immunoSEQ multiplex PCR assay. The multiplex PCR relied on a mix of 60 forward primers for TCR Vbeta segments and 13 reverse primers for TCR Jbeta segments. TCRdb retrieved this table from immuneACCESS and kept in-frame rearrangements only. Not all clones are present; in checked studies, unresolved V genes account for under half, and no reason is known for the remainder. The sample's table covers 150,000 to 200,000 clones. The top ten constitute 0.65% to 0.75% of the sample. The sequenced sample consisted of PBMCs. Receptors were obtained from a boy between 5 and 17 years old in good health and CMV-seronegative.

The chain combines TRBV7-3 with TRBJ1-2; TRBD1 matches 9 bases. Germline-derived CDR1 and CDR2 are SGHTA and FQGTGA. This CDR3 region has 12 residues. The V and J ends lost 5 bases and 8 bases, in that order; junction bases with no gene match: 3. The CDR3 protein is CASSATGGGYTF. The CDR3 DNA reads as TGTGCCAGCAGCGCGACAGGGGGAGGCTACACCTTC.

The chain couples TRBV6-5 to TRBJ2-1; TRBD1 agrees at 9 bases. V lost 4 bases, J lost 2 bases, and 3 bases stayed unmatched. Looked up from germline, CDR1 is MNHEY and CDR2 is SVGAGI. The CDR3 loop spans 15 amino acids. CDR3 amino acids: CASSSDRGPYNEQFF. In DNA, the CDR3 is TGTGCCAGCAGTTCGGACAGGGGCCCCTACAATGAGCAGTTCTTC.

The rearrangement uses TRBV5-1 and TRBJ2-3; tentative D call: TRBD1 (6 bases). Trimming removed 7 bases from V and 1 base from J, with 7 bases in between. The germline V gene has CDR1 SGHRS and CDR2 YFSETQ. This CDR3 comprises 12 residues. CDR3 region: CASRTGTDTQYF. The CDR3 DNA sequence: TGCGCCAGCCGGACAGGCACAGATACGCAGTATTTT.

This chain uses TRBV6-5 with TRBJ2-3; 7 positions match TRBD2. Trimming cost V 5 bases and J 3 bases; bases outside gene matches: 8. This CDR3 has 15 amino acids. CDR1 and CDR2 (germline): MNHEY, SVGAGI. This CDR3 is CASSPSGGTTDTQYF. The CDR3 coding sequence is TGTGCCAGCAGTCCTTCCGGGGGGACTACAGATACGCAGTATTTT.

The chain has TRBV27 and TRBJ2-7, with TRBD2 matching 11 bases. After removal of 2 bases from V and 2 bases from J, the junction contained 5 bases not matched to a gene. The V gene's germline CDR1 is MNHEY and CDR2 SMNVEV (reference sequence). This CDR3 has 16 amino acids. CDR3: CASSLLAGGMTYEQYF. In DNA, the CDR3 is TGTGCCAGCAGTTTACTAGCGGGGGGCATGACCTACGAGCAGTACTTC.

This rearrangement joins TRBV27 to TRBJ2-1; weak D call: TRBD2 (6 bases). Germline-derived CDR1 and CDR2 are MNHEY and SMNVEV (reference sequence). This CDR3 is built from 16 residues. Between the trimmed V and J ends, which lost 5 bases and 3 bases, there was a span of 17 bases. CDR3 residues: CASSRTGGAFYNEQFF. The CDR3 coding sequence is TGTGCCAGCAGTCGCACCGGCGGGGCGTTCTACAATGAGCAGTTCTTC.

The V gene is TRBV30, the J gene TRBJ2-1; 9 nucleotides match TRBD1. The germline gives CDR1 GTSNPN, CDR2 SVGIG (reference sequence). Unmatched junction bases numbered 4, after V lost 1 base and J lost 3 bases. The CDR3 has 15 amino acids. The CDR3 reads CAWSGGDRVYNEQFF. CDR3 nucleotide sequence: TGTGCCTGGAGTGGAGGGGACAGGGTCTACAATGAGCAGTTCTTC.

The V gene is TRBV9, the J gene TRBJ2-3; 7 nucleotides match TRBD2. V lost 3 bases, J lost 1 base, and 11 bases stayed unmatched. Germline V gene sequence: CDR1 SGDLS, CDR2 YYNGEE. There are 17 residues in the CDR3. The CDR3 region has the DNA TGTGCCAGCAGCGCCGTGGCCGGGGGGTCCCGCACAGATACGCAGTATTTT. This codes for CASSAVAGGSRTDTQYF.